Presented here are 5 T cell receptor beta chains from one specimen sequenced in a study of blood T cells in healthy people across ages. A second PCR, run for roughly 6 to 11 cycles, used a sample-barcoded 5' primer plus a J-beta primer mix. TCRdb reprocessed the 5' RACE reads via MiXCR and lists one record per CDR3 protein. This table has over 750,000 distinct CDR3 sequences, roughly 25% appearing once. These data were likewise used in another study, on T cells of mothers and their children.

Specimen: blood. The receptor set was obtained from a boy between 5 and 17 years old in good health.

CDR3 residues: CASSGLAGDGEQFF. CDR3 nucleotide sequence: TGTGCCAGCAGTGGACTAGCGGGAGATGGTGAGCAGTTCTTC. The chain links TRBV7-8 to TRBJ2-1; 13 positions agree with TRBD2. There are 14 residues in the CDR3. The germline V gene encodes CDR1 SGHVS and CDR2 FQNEAQ. Trimming cost V 6 bases and J 9 bases; bases outside gene matches: 5.

The V gene is TRBV7-6, the J gene TRBJ2-1; 9 positions match TRBD1. Germline V lookup: CDR1 SGHVS, CDR2 FNYEAQ. V lost 2 bases and J lost 0; bases outside the gene matches: 14. The CDR3 runs to 20 residues. CDR3 DNA sequence: TGTGCCAGCAGCTTAAATCCGGGACAGGGACCTCCAAGCTCCTACAATGAGCAGTTCTTC. Protein sequence: CASSLNPGQGPPSSYNEQFF.

The chain uses TRBV24-1 and TRBJ2-1, with no clear D. Trimming took 4 bases from V and 3 from J, leaving 6 bases between them. The CDR3 consists of 13 residues. In germline, CDR1 is KGHDR, CDR2 SFDVKD. As DNA, the CDR3 is TGTGCCACCAGTGACAGTAACTACAATGAGCAGTTCTTC. This encodes CATSDSNYNEQFF.

This clonotype has just a few counts. V usage is TRBV5-6 and J usage is TRBJ1-2, with D unresolved. Germline lookup yields CDR1 SGHDT and CDR2 YYEEEE. V lost 2 bases to trimming and J lost 4 bases, with 9 bases between them. The CDR3 loop spans 13 amino acids. The CDR3 bases are TGTGCCAGCAGCTTATCCAAATCCTATGGCTACACCTTC. It translates to CASSLSKSYGYTF.

This clonotype showed up just a few times. The gene calls are TRBV11-2 and TRBJ2-5; the match to TRBD2 covers 8 bases. With 0 bases clipped from V and 5 bases from J, the junction kept 17 bases outside the gene matches. The germline V gene has CDR1 SGHAT and CDR2 FQNNGV. CDR3 size: 19 residues. This chain's CDR3 is CASSLDGQRGTVRWETQYF. Here the CDR3 DNA reads TGTGCCAGCAGCTTAGACGGGCAGCGGGGGACTGTACGGTGGGAGACCCAGTACTTC.